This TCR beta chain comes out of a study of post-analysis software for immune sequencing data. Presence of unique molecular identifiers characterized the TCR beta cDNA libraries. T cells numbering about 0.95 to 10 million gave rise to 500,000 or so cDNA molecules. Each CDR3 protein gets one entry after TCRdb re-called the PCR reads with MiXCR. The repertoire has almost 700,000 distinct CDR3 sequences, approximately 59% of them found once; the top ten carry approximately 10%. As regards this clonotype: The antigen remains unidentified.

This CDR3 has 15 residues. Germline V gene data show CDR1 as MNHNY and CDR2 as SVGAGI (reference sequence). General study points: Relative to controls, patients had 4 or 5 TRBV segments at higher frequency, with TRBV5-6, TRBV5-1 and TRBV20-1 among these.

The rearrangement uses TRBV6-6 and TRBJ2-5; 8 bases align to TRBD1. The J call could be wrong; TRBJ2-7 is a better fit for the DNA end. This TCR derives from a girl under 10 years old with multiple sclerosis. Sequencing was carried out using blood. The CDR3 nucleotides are TGTGCCAGCACTTATGCAGGGGGCGTCGCCGACGAGCAGTACTTC. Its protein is CASTYAGGVADEQYF.